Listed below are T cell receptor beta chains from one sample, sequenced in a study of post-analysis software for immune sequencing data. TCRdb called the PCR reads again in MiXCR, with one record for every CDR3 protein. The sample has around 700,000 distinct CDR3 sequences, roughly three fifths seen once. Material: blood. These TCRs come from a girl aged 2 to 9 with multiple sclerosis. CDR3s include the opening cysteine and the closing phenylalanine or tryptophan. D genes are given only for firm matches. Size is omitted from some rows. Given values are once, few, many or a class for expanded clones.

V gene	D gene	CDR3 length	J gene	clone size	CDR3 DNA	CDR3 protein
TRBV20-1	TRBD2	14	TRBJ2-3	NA	TGCAGTGCCAATCCGGGACTAGACGCAGATACGCAGTATTTT	CSANPGLDADTQYF
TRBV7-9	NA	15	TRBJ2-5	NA	TGTGCCGGCAGCTTACCAGAGACAGTGCAAGAGACCCAGTACTTC	CAGSLPETVQETQYF
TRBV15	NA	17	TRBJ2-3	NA	TGTGCCACCAGCAGGGGAAGAGGGTCCCTGTCCACAGATACGCAGTATTTT	CATSRGRGSLSTDTQYF
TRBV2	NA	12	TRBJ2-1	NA	TGTGCCAGCAGTGTGGTCGGAGATGAGCAGTTCTTC	CASSVVGDEQFF
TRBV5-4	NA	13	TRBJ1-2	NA	TGTGCCAGCAGCTTGCTCAGGGGTGGTAGCTACACCTTC	CASSLLRGGSYTF
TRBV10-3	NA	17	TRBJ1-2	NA	TGTGCCATCAGTGGCGGCGCCGGTGGCGGGGCGGACTATGGCTACACCTTC	CAISGGAGGGADYGYTF
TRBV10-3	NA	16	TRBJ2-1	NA	TGTGCCATCAGTGAGTCCGGGGGGCTCATGTACAATGGGCAGTTCTTC	CAISESGGLMYNGQFF
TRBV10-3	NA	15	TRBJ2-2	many	TGTGCCATCAGTGAGAGGGGACCGAACACCGGGGAGCTGTTTTTT	CAISERGPNTGELFF
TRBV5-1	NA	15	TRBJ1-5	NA	TGCGCCAGCAGCTTGGCAGGGCAGCGCAATCAGCCCCAGCATTTT	CASSLAGQRNQPQHF
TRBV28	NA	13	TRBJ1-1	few	TGTGCCAGCAGTTTCAGGGCGAACACTGAAGCTTTCTTT	CASSFRANTEAFF
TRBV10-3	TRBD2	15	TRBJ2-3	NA	TGTGCCATCAGAACCGGGACTAGCGGCACAGATACGCAGTATTTT	CAIRTGTSGTDTQYF
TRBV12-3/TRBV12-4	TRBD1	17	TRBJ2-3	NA	TGTGCCAGCAGTCCCCTGGGTAGGGACAGGGGGAGAGATACGCAGTATTTT	CASSPLGRDRGRDTQYF
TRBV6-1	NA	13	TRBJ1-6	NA	TGTGCCAGCAGGTGGTTTGAAAATTCACCCCTCCACTTT	CASRWFENSPLHF
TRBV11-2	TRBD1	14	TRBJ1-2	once	TGTGCCAGCACCCTAGGGGACAGGGCTCATGGCTACACCTTC	CASTLGDRAHGYTF
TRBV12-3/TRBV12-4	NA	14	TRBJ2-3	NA	TGTGCCAGCACAATACAGGAAAGCGCAGATACGCAGTATTTT	CASTIQESADTQYF
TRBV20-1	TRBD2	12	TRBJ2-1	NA	TGCAGTGGACTAGCGGGGGGGAATGAGCAGTTCTTC	CSGLAGGNEQFF
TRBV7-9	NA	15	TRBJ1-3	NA	TGTGCCAGCAGCTTATATGGGGGCTCTGGAAACACCATATATTTT	CASSLYGGSGNTIYF
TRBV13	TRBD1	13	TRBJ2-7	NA	TGTGCCAGCAGCCCTGACAGGGGCGACGAGCAGGACTTC	CASSPDRGDEQDF
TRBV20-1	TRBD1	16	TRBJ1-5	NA	TGCAGTGCTAGAGGGACAGGGGAAGCGGGCAATCAGCCCCAGCATTTC	CSARGTGEAGNQPQHF
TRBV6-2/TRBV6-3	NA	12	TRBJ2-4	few	TGTGCCAGCAGTTATCGGGGGAACATTCAGTACTTC	CASSYRGNIQYF
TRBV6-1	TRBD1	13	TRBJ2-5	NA	TGTGCCAGCAGTGGACAGGGGATGGAGACCCAGTACTTC	CASSGQGMETQYF
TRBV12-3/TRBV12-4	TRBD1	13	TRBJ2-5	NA	TGTGCCAGCAGCCCCGGGACAGGGACCGAGCTGTACTTC	CASSPGTGTELYF
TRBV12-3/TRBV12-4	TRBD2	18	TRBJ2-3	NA	TGTGCCAGCAGTTTACGCGGGGGGGTTTTTACTAGCACAGATGCGCAGTATTTT	CASSLRGGVFTSTDAQYF
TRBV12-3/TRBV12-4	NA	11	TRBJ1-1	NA	TGTGCCAGCAGTTTGAGTCTGAGCGCTTTCTTT	CASSLSLSAFF
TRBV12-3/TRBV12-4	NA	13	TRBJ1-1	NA	TGTGCCAGCAGACCTTACATCTACACTGAAGCTTTCTTT	CASRPYIYTEAFF
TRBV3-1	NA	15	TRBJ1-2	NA	TGTGCCAGCAGCCAAGACATCTGGAGGATAAATGGCTACACCTTC	CASSQDIWRINGYTF
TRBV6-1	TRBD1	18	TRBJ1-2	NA	TGTGCCAGCACCACGACGTGGGAGACAGGGGCTATTAACTATGGCTACACCTTC	CASTTTWETGAINYGYTF
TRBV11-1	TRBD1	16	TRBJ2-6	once	TGTGCCAGCAGCGCCGGACAGGGACCGGGGGCCAACGTCCTGACTTTC	CASSAGQGPGANVLTF
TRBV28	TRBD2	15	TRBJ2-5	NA	TGTGCCGGCAGTTTTGGACGGGAGGCCCAAGAGACCCAGTACTTC	CAGSFGREAQETQYF
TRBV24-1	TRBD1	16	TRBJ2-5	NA	TGTGCCACCAGTGAGTCCGGGACAGGGGGTTCGGAGACCCAGTACTTC	CATSESGTGGSETQYF
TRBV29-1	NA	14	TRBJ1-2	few	TGCAGCGTCGGAGGGGACATTAAGGTTCGAGGCTACACCTTC	CSVGGDIKVRGYTF
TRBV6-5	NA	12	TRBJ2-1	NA	TGTGCCAGCCTGAGCAGGATCAATGAGCAGTTCTTC	CASLSRINEQFF
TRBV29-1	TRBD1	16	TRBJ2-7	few	TGCAGCGTTGAAGATAGGTCTAGGGGGCGGAATTACGAGCAGTACTTC	CSVEDRSRGRNYEQYF
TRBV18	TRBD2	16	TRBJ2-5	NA	TGTGCCAGCTCACCACCGGGGAGGGTATGGAAAGAGACCCAGTACTTC	CASSPPGRVWKETQYF
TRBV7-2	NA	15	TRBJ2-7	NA	TGTGCCAGCATCCAAGGTGCGGGGCGACCCTACGAGCAGTACTTC	CASIQGAGRPYEQYF
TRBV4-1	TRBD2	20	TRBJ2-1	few	TGCGCCAGCAGCCAAGTAGCCCGGGGGCAAACGGGAGGGCCAAGGGGTGAGCAGTTCTTC	CASSQVARGQTGGPRGEQFF
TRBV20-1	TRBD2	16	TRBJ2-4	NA	TGCAGTGCTGCTGGGACTAGCGGGAGTCTGTTACACATTCAGTACTTC	CSAAGTSGSLLHIQYF
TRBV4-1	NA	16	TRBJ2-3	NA	TGCGCCAGCAGCAAAGTAGGACGGGACTTGCCAGATACGCAGTATTTT	CASSKVGRDLPDTQYF
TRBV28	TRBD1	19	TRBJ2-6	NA	TGTGCCAGCAGTTTATCTCCGCCTGGACAGGGAACTGGGGCCAACGTCCTGACTTTC	CASSLSPPGQGTGANVLTF
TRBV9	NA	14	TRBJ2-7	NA	TGTGCCAGCAGCGTGGGCGGACCCTTAGGAGAGCAGTACTTC	CASSVGGPLGEQYF
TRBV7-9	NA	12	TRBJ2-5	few	TGTGCCAGCACCCCCGACCCGGAGACCCAGTACTTC	CASTPDPETQYF
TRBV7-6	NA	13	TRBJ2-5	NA	TGTGCCAGCAGCTTCCACCTTCAAGAGACCCAGTACTTC	CASSFHLQETQYF
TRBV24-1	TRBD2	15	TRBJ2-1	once	TGTGCCACCAGTGAGGCTAGCGGGAGATTAGGTGAGCAGTTCTTC	CATSEASGRLGEQFF
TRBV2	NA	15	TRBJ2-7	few	TGTGCCAGCAGCCGAGACGCAACTGACGTGTACGAGCAGTACTTC	CASSRDATDVYEQYF
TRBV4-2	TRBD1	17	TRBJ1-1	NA	TGTGCCAGCAGCCAAGCGGGAAGGGGGCGAGGGGACACTGAAGCTTTCTTT	CASSQAGRGRGDTEAFF
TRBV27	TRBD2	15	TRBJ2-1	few	TGTGCCAGCAGTGTTCTAGCGGGGGGGAGGAATGAGCAGTTCTTC	CASSVLAGGRNEQFF
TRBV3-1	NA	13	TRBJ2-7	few	TGTGCCAGCAGCCAACGCGAAGCGGACGAGCAGTACTTC	CASSQREADEQYF
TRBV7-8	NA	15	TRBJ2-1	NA	TGTGCCAGCAGCCTTCAGGAGACTCGACTTTATGAGCAGTTCTTC	CASSLQETRLYEQFF
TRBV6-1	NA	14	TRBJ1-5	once	TGTGCCAGCAGAGTTAGTCAGGGGAATCAGCCCCAGCATTTT	CASRVSQGNQPQHF
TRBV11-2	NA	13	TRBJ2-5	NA	TGTGCCAGCAGCCCCCGACATCGGGAGACCCAGTACTTC	CASSPRHRETQYF
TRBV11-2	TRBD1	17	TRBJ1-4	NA	TGTGCCAGCAGCTGGGGACAGGGGTTACAAACTAATGAAAAACTGTTTTTT	CASSWGQGLQTNEKLFF
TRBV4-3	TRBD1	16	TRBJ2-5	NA	TGCGCCAGCAGCCAAATCTACAGGGGGCCACGGGAGACCCAGTACTTC	CASSQIYRGPRETQYF
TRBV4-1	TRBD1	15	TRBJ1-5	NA	TGCGCCAGCAGCGGTCAGGGGGTGCCTAATCAGCCCCAGCATTTT	CASSGQGVPNQPQHF